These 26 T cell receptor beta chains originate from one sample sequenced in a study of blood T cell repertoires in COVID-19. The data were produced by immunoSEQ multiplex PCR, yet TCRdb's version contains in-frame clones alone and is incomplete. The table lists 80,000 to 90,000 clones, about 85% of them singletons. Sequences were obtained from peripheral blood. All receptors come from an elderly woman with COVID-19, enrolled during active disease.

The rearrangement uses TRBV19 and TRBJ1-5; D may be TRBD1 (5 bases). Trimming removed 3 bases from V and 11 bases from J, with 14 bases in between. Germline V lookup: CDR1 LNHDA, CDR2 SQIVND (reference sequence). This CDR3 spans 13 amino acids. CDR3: CASSIGGEKAQHF. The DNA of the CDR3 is TGTGCCAGTAGTATCGGGGGGGAGAAGGCCCAGCATTTT.

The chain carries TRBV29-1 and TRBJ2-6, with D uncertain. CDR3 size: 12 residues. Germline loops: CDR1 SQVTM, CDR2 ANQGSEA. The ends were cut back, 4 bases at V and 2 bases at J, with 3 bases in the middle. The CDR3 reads CSVATGANVLTF. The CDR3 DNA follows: TGCAGCGTTGCCACTGGGGCCAACGTCCTGACTTTC.

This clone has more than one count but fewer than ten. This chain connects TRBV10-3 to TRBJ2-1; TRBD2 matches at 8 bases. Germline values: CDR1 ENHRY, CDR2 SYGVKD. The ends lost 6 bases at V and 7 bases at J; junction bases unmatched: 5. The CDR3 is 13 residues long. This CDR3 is CAIRPGLENEQFF. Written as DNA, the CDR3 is TGTGCCATCAGACCGGGACTAGAAAATGAGCAGTTCTTC.

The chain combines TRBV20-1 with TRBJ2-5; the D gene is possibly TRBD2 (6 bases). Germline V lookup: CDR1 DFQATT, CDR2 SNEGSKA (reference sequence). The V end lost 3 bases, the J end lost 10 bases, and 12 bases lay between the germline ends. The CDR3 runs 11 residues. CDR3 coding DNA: TGCAGTGCTAGCCGGGGGAGTGGCCAGTACTTC. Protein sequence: CSASRGSGQYF.

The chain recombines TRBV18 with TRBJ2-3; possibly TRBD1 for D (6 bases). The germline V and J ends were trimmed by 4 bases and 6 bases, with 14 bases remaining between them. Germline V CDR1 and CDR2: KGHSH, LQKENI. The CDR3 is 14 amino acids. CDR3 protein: CASSRTENRDTQYF. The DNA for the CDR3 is TGTGCCAGCTCACGGACAGAGAACAGGGATACGCAGTATTTT.

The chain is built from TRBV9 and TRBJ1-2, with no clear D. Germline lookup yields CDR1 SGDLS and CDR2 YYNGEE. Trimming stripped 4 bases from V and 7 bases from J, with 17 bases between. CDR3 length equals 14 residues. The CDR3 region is CASSPHVIGSGYTF. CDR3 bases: TGTGCCAGCAGCCCACACGTGATAGGGAGTGGCTACACCTTC.

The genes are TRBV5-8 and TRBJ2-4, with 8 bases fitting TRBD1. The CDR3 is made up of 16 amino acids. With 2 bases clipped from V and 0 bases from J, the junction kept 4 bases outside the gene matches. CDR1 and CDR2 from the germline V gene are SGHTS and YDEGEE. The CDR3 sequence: CASSFGQGLAKNIQYF. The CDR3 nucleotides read TGTGCCAGCAGCTTCGGACAGGGTTTAGCCAAAAACATTCAGTACTTC.

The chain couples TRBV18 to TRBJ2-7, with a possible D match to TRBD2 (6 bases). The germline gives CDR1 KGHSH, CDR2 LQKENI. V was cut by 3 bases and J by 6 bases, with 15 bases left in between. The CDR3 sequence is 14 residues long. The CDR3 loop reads CASSPDPSGSEQYF. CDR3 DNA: TGTGCCAGCTCACCTGACCCCTCCGGGAGCGAGCAGTACTTC.

CDR3 DNA sequence: TGTGCCTCCACCGGGGTATTGAACACTGAAGCTTTCTTT. This encodes CASTGVLNTEAFF. The V gene is TRBV10-3, the J gene TRBJ1-1; D call uncertain. The CDR3 is made up of 13 amino acids. Trimming pared 11 bases from V and 0 bases from J, leaving 13 bases between. Per the germline V gene, CDR1 is ENHRY and CDR2 is SYGVKD.

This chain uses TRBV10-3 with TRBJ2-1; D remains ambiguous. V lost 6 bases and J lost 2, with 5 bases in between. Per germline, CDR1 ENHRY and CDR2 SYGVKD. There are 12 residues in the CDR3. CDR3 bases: TGTGCCATCAGAAATACCTACAATGAGCAGTTCTTC. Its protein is CAIRNTYNEQFF.

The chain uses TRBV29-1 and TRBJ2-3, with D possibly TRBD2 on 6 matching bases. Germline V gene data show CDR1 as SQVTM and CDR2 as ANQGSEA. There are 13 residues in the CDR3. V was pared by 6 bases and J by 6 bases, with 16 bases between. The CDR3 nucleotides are TGCAGCGTGGCGGGGTACCCATCTGATACGCAGTATTTT. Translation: CSVAGYPSDTQYF.

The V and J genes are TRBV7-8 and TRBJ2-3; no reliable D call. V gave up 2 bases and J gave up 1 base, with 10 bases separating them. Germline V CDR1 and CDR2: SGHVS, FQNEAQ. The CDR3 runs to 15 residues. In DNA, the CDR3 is TGTGCCAGCAGCTTACGTAAAATTGGCACAGATACGCAGTATTTT. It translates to CASSLRKIGTDTQYF.

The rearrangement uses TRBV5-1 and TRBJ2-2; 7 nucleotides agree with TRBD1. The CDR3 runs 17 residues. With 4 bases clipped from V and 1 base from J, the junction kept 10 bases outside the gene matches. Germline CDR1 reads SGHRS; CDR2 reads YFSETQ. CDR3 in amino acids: CASSPSPGQLNTGELFF. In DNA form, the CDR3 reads TGCGCCAGCAGCCCCTCTCCGGGACAGTTGAACACCGGGGAGCTGTTTTTT. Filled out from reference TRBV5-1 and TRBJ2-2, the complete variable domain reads KAGVTQTPRYLIKTRGQQVTLSCSPISGHRSVSWYQQTPGQGLQFLFEYFSETQRNKGNFPGRFSGRQFSNSRSEMNVSTLELGDSALYLCASSPSPGQLNTGELFFGEGSRLTVL.

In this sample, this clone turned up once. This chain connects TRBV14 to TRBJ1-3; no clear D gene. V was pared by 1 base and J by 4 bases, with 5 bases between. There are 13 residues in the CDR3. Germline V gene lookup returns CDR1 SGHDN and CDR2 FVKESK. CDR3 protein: CASSQVRGNTIYF. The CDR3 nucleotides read TGTGCCAGCAGCCAAGTTCGGGGAAACACCATATATTTT.

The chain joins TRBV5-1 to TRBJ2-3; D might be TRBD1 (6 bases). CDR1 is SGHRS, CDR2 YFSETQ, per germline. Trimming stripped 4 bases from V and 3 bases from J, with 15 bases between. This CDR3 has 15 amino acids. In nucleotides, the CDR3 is TGCGCCAGCAGCACCCAACAGGGTTCGACAGATACGCAGTATTTT. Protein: CASSTQQGSTDTQYF.

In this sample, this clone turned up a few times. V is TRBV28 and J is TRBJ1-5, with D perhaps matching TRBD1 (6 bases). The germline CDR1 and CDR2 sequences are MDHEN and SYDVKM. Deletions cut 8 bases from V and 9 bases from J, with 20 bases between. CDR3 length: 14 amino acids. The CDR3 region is CASRHPRGLSPQHF. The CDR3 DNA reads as TGTGCCAGCCGTCATCCGCGGGGGCTCTCGCCCCAGCATTTT.

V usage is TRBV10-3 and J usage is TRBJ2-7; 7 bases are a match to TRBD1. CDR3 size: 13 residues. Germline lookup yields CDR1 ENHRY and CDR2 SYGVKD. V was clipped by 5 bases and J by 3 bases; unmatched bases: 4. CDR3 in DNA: TGTGCCATCAGTCCGACAGGGAACTACGAGCAGTACTTC. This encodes CAISPTGNYEQYF.

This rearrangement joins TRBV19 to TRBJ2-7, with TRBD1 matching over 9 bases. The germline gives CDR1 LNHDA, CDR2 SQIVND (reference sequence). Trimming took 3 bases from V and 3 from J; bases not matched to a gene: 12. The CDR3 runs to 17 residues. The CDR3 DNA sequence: TGTGCCAGTAGTATGGGGGCCGGGACAGGGACGGTCTACGAGCAGTACTTC. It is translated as CASSMGAGTGTVYEQYF.

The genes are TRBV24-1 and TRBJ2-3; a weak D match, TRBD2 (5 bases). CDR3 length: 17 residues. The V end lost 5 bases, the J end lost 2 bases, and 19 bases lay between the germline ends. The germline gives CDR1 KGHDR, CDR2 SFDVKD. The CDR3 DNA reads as TGTGCCACCAGTGCCTCAAGACCTAGCAGAATCACAGATACGCAGTATTTT. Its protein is CATSASRPSRITDTQYF.

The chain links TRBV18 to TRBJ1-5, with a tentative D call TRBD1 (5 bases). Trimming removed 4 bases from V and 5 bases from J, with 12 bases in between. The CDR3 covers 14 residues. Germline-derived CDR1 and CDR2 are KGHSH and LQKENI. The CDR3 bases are TGTGCCAGCTCACTAGACAGACGTGATCAGCCCCAGCATTTT. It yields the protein CASSLDRRDQPQHF.

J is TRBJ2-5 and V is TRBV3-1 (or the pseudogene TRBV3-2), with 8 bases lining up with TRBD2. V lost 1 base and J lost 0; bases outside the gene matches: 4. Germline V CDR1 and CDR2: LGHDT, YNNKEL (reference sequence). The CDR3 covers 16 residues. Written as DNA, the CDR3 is TGTGCCAGCAGCCAAGGGACTAGCAGGTACCAAGAGACCCAGTACTTC. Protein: CASSQGTSRYQETQYF.

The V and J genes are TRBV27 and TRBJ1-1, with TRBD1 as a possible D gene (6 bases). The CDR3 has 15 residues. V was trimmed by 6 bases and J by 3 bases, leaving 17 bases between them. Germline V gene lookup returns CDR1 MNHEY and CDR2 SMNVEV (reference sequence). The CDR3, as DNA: TGTGCCAGCAGCACCGCCAGGGGTTGGTACACTGAAGCTTTCTTT. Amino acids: CASSTARGWYTEAFF.

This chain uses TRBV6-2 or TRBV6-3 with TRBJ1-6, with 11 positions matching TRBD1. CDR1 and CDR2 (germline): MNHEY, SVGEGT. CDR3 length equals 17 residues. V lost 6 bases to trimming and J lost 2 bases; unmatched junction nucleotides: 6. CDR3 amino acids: CASSFGQGATYNSPLHF. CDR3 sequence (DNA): TGTGCCAGCAGCTTCGGACAGGGGGCGACCTATAATTCACCCCTCCACTTT.

Written as DNA, the CDR3 is TGTGCCAGCAGCACTAACAGGGGTATCAATCAGCCCCAGCATTTT. Its protein is CASSTNRGINQPQHF. V and J are TRBV21-1 and TRBJ1-5; the DNA was not used to check the table's D call, TRBD1. TRBV21-1 is designated a pseudogene. This CDR3 comprises 15 residues.

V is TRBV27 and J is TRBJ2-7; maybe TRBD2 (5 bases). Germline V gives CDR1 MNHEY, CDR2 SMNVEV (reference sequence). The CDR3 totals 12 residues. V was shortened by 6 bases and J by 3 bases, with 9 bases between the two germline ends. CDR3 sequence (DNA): TGTGCCAGCAGCATCCGGGGCTACGAGCAGTACTTC. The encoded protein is CASSIRGYEQYF.

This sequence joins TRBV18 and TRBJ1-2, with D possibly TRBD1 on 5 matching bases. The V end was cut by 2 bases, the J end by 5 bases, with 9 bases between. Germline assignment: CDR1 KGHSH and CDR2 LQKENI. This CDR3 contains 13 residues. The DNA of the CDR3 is TGTGCCAGCTCACCAGCCCCAGGGTATGGCTACACCTTC. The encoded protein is CASSPAPGYGYTF.